This T cell receptor (beta chain) was sequenced during a study of early T cells in non-severe SARS-CoV-2 infection. Looking at the study overall: From unsorted whole blood, bulk RNA was sequenced, and the chains remained unpaired. Findings and caveats of the study: Lookups in VDJdb leaned toward anti-spike CD8 responses and missed private and CD4 specificities.

The table lists this clonotype with a few counts. What it recognizes is unknown. Individual cDNA molecules received unique molecular identifiers during library preparation. TCRdb fed the 5' RACE reads into MiXCR, producing one record per CDR3 protein. The sample lists tens of thousands of distinct CDR3 sequences; 9.5% to 13% were seen once. This TCR derives from an adult who was a healthcare worker with PCR-confirmed SARS-CoV-2 infection or an uninfected control (not recorded which). Source material: whole blood.

In nucleotides, the CDR3 is TGTGCCAGCAGCCGGATGGAGGGTAGCAATCAGCCCCAGCATTTT. Translating it yields CASSRMEGSNQPQHF. The chain joins TRBV7-2 to TRBJ1-5; D is uncertain. The CDR3 runs to 15 residues. In germline, CDR1 is SGHTA, CDR2 FQGNSA. The V end lost 5 bases, the J end lost 0 bases, and 11 bases lay between the germline ends.